The rows below give T cell receptor beta chains drawn from one sample of a study of blood T cell repertoires in COVID-19. Produced via immunoSEQ multiplex PCR; TCRdb's table is partial and in-frame only. The sample includes roughly 15,000 clones, around 89% of them seen just once. Specimen: peripheral blood. The source is a human donor in a cohort sampled during active COVID-19. Both conserved end residues are part of each CDR3. D genes are given only for firm matches. Clone size is given for some rows only: seen once, a few or many times, or a class if the clone is expanded.

>.|TRBJ2-5|TRBV7-9|TRBD1
TGTGCCAGCAGCTTAGACACAGGGGAAGAGACCCAGTACTTC
CASSLDTGEETQYF
>.|TRBJ2-3|TRBV19|TRBD2
TGTGCCAGTAGTATGACTAGCGGGGAGGCAGATACGCAGTATTTT
CASSMTSGEADTQYF
>.|TRBJ2-7|TRBV11-2|.
TGTGCCAGCAGCTTTCTCTACGAGCAGTACTTC
CASSFLYEQYF
>.|TRBJ1-2|TRBV5-1|TRBD1
TGCGCCAGCAGCTCGGGGGACAGGGGGCTTATCGAGGGCTACACCTTC
CASSSGDRGLIEGYTF
>.|TRBJ2-1|TRBV18|.
TGTGCCAGCTCAGCCAAACAGGGAAACAATGAGCAGTTCTTC
CASSAKQGNNEQFF
>.|TRBJ1-1|TRBV19|.
TGTGCCAGTTCACCTCAGGGGAGCACTGAAGCTTTCTTT
CASSPQGSTEAFF
>.|TRBJ2-1|TRBV7-6|TRBD2
TGTGCCAGCAGCTCGCGGGGGAGCTCCTACAATGAGCAGTTCTTC
CASSSRGSSYNEQFF
>.|TRBJ2-7|TRBV7-2|.
TGTGCCAGCAGCGCACTAGACGAGCAGTACTTC
CASSALDEQYF
>once|TRBJ1-5|TRBV27|TRBD1
TGTGCCAGCAGTTTAACAGGGGGCAATCAGCCCCAGCATTTT
CASSLTGGNQPQHF
>few|TRBJ2-2|TRBV4-2|TRBD2
TGTGCCAGCAGCCCACTAGCGGGAGACACCGGGGAGCTGTTTTTT
CASSPLAGDTGELFF
>.|TRBJ2-5|TRBV14|TRBD2
TGTGCCAGCAGCCAAGTGGTCGCTAGCGGGAGGGGCCTGTACTTC
CASSQVVASGRGLYF
>.|TRBJ1-1|TRBV30|.
TGTGCCTGGTATCGGAGGAGGGCAGTGCCCACTGAAGCTTTCTTT
CAWYRRRAVPTEAFF
>.|TRBJ2-5|TRBV5-1|TRBD1
TGCGCCAGCAGCTCTCAACAGGGGTACACCCAGTACTTC
CASSSQQGYTQYF
>once|TRBJ1-1|TRBV4-1|.
TGCGCCAGCAGCCAAGTGCAGGGGAGCCCTGAAGCTTTCTTT
CASSQVQGSPEAFF
>.|TRBJ2-3|TRBV7-2|.
TGTGCCAGCAGCTTAGGGCAGGGCACAGATACGCAGTATTTT
CASSLGQGTDTQYF
>.|TRBJ2-1|TRBV27|TRBD2
TGTGCCAGCATCCATAGCGGGAGAAGGGGCGATGAGCAGTTCTTC
CASIHSGRRGDEQFF
>once|TRBJ2-1|TRBV9|.
TGTGCCAGCAGCCCCCGCCAGGGATTTGAGCAGTTCTTC
CASSPRQGFEQFF
>once|TRBJ2-1|TRBV6-5|TRBD1
TGTGCCAGCACCCTCGATCCTCGGGACAGCAATGAGCAGTTCTTC
CASTLDPRDSNEQFF
>.|TRBJ2-7|TRBV6-2/TRBV6-3|.
TGTGCCAGCCGCCAACCGTCAGTTGGCGAGCAGTACTTC
CASRQPSVGEQYF
>.|TRBJ1-1|TRBV5-4|.
TGTGCCAGCAGCGTTACAGGGTATACCACTGAAGCTTTCTTT
CASSVTGYTTEAFF
>.|TRBJ2-1|TRBV10-2|.
TGCGCCAGCAGTGGGGCTGGTTCGGTCCCCCAGTTCTTC
CASSGAGSVPQFF
>.|TRBJ1-3|TRBV9|.
TGTGCCAGCAGCCTAGGGGACATCTCTGGAAACACCATATATTTT
CASSLGDISGNTIYF
>.|TRBJ2-5|TRBV5-1|TRBD1
TGCGCCAGCAGCTCGGACAGGGGGAAAGAGACCCAGTACTTC
CASSSDRGKETQYF
>.|TRBJ1-4|TRBV5-1|.
TGCGCCAGCAGCTTGGCCGGGGACACAACTAATGAAAAACTGTTTTTT
CASSLAGDTTNEKLFF
>once|TRBJ2-3|TRBV7-8|.
TGTGCCAGCAGCCTCGGGAGTCGATCGGGAGATACGCAGTATTTT
CASSLGSRSGDTQYF
>.|TRBJ2-7|TRBV5-5|.
TGTGCCAGCAGCCTGAGAGGTAACGCATTCTCCTACGAGCAGTACTTC
CASSLRGNAFSYEQYF
>.|TRBJ1-1|TRBV11-3|.
TGTGCCAGCAGCTTCTCGTCAGGCTCTGAAGCTTTCTTT
CASSFSSGSEAFF
>once|TRBJ2-1|TRBV9|.
TGTGCCAGCAGCGTAGTAAGCGGGTCCAACAATGAGCAATTCTTC
CASSVVSGSNNEQFF
>.|TRBJ1-3|TRBV4-1|TRBD1
TGCGCCAGCAGCCAAGAAACCGGGACAGGGGTTTTGGTCTCTGGAAACACCATATATTTT
CASSQETGTGVLVSGNTIYF
>.|TRBJ2-2|TRBV28|TRBD2
TGTGCCAGCAGAACAGCGGGAGCCCGCACCGGGGAGCTGTTTTTT
CASRTAGARTGELFF
>once|TRBJ2-1|TRBV7-2|.
TGTGCCAGCAGCTTCTGGACTAACACCTACAATGAGCAGTTCTTC
CASSFWTNTYNEQFF
>.|TRBJ1-6|TRBV6-6|TRBD1
TGTGCCAGCAGCCGAAATATCGGACAGGGCTCGGGGTCACCCCTCCACTTT
CASSRNIGQGSGSPLHF
>.|TRBJ2-3|TRBV4-1|.
TGCGCCAGCAGCCTAATGAGGAGCACAGATACGCAGTATTTT
CASSLMRSTDTQYF
>.|TRBJ2-7|TRBV6-5|.
TGTGCCAGCAGTTTGTTTGGGGAGACGACGGACGAGCAGTACTTC
CASSLFGETTDEQYF
>few|TRBJ2-6|TRBV19|.
TGTGCCAGTAGGCCCGAGGGAGACTCTGGGGCCAACGTCCTGACTTTC
CASRPEGDSGANVLTF
>.|TRBJ1-2|TRBV18|.
TGTGCCAGCTCACCAGTAGAAAATGAAATTTCTGGCTACACCTTC
CASSPVENEISGYTF
>.|TRBJ2-2|TRBV28|TRBD1
TGTGCCAGCAGTCCGACAGGGGGCAGAACCGGGGAGCTGTTTTTT
CASSPTGGRTGELFF
>.|TRBJ1-4|TRBV28|TRBD1
TGTGCCAGCAGTCCAGGGGACAGGGAAAAACTGTTTTTT
CASSPGDREKLFF
>.|TRBJ2-2|TRBV19|.
TGTGCCAGTAGAAGGGAGAGGGAAAACACCGGGGAGCTGTTTTTT
CASRRERENTGELFF
>.|TRBJ2-2|TRBV29-1|.
TGCAGCGTCAAAACAGGGGGGGGCACCGGGGAGCTGTTTTTT
CSVKTGGGTGELFF
>few|TRBJ1-6|TRBV7-9|.
TGTGCCAGCAGCTCCTCGACAGGCTGGCCCTATAATTCACCCCTCCACTTT
CASSSSTGWPYNSPLHF
>.|TRBJ2-3|TRBV6-6|.
TGTGCCACCAAAGAGGGTAGGCGCACAGATACGCAGTATTTT
CATKEGRRTDTQYF
>.|TRBJ1-1|TRBV16|TRBD1
TGTGCCAGCAGCCCCCCCGGGACAGGGAGGGGCACTGAAGCTTTCTTT
CASSPPGTGRGTEAFF
>.|TRBJ1-4|TRBV18|.
TGTGCCAGCTCACCCCCGAACCGACAGCTAGGTACTAATGAAAAACTGTTTTTT
CASSPPNRQLGTNEKLFF
>.|TRBJ2-7|TRBV13|TRBD1
TGTGCCAGCAGCTTCGAGGGGACAGGGAGCTCGGCATCCCTCTTCGAGCAGTACTTC
CASSFEGTGSSASLFEQYF
>.|TRBJ1-2|TRBV3-1/TRBV3-2|.
TGTGCCAGCAGATCTACGGACAGCGTCTATGGCTACACCTTC
CASRSTDSVYGYTF
>once|TRBJ1-4|TRBV19|TRBD1
TGTGCCACCGGACAGGGGGGCCGTGAAAAACTGTTTTTT
CATGQGGREKLFF
>few|TRBJ1-5|TRBV27|.
TGTGCCAGCAGTTTCTCGGCGGTCGTCAATCAGCCCCAGCATTTT
CASSFSAVVNQPQHF
>.|TRBJ2-5|TRBV3-1/TRBV3-2|TRBD2
TGTGCCAGCAGCCAAGATCCTAGCGGGAATCAAGAGACCCAGTACTTC
CASSQDPSGNQETQYF
>.|TRBJ2-1|TRBV6-4|.
TGTGCCAGCAGACCCACAGCGGAGACCTCCTACAATGAGCAGTTCTTC
CASRPTAETSYNEQFF
>.|TRBJ2-7|TRBV28|.
TGTGCCAGCAGCCCGGGCGGGCCTCGGCTGGACGAGCAGTACTTC
CASSPGGPRLDEQYF
>once|TRBJ2-1|TRBV11-2|TRBD1
TGTGCCAGCAGCTCGGACAGGGGGAATGAGCAGTTCTTC
CASSSDRGNEQFF
>.|TRBJ2-7|TRBV14|TRBD1
TGTGCCAGCAGCCAAGGGCGGACAGGGCCCTACGAGCAGTACTTC
CASSQGRTGPYEQYF